These T cell receptor beta chains were read from a single sample in a study of shared clonotypes between healthy human individuals. Data came from immunoSEQ multiplex PCR; TCRdb stores just in-frame clones and leaves some out. The table has some 2.1 million clones, around 96% seen once. Source material: naive CD8+ T cells sorted from blood. These receptors came from a man aged 18 to 30 in good health. CDR3s include the opening cysteine and the closing phenylalanine or tryptophan. The D gene is left open where the match is weak. Where a row states a size, it is once, few, many or the class of an expanded clone; other rows omit it.

NA,TRBV13,TRBJ2-3,NA,TGTGCCAGCAGCTTAGACCCTATTCAGTATTTT,CASSLDPIQYF
NA,TRBV6-5,TRBJ2-1,NA,TGTGCCAGCAGTTACACCAGCGGTTCCTACAATGAGCAGTTCTTC,CASSYTSGSYNEQFF
TRBD1,TRBV29-1,TRBJ2-1,NA,TGCAGCGTTGCAGGGGGCGCAAACAATGAGCAGTTCTTC,CSVAGGANNEQFF
NA,TRBV5-4,TRBJ1-1,NA,TGTGCCAGCAGCGTCAGCGAGAACACTGAAGCTTTCTTT,CASSVSENTEAFF
TRBD1,TRBV7-8,TRBJ1-5,NA,TGTGCCAGCAGCCCAATCGGGACAGTGGACTATCGCAATCAGCCCCAGCATTTT,CASSPIGTVDYRNQPQHF
TRBD1,TRBV27,TRBJ2-5,NA,TGTGCCAGCAGTTTAAGGGACAGCCAAGAGACCCAGTACTTC,CASSLRDSQETQYF
NA,TRBV27,TRBJ2-7,once,TGTGCCAGCAGTTTCGGGACCCACTACGAGCAGTACTTC,CASSFGTHYEQYF
NA,TRBV6-5,TRBJ1-1,NA,TGTGCCAGCAGTTACTCGATAACCGATGGAGGCACTGAAGCTTTCTTT,CASSYSITDGGTEAFF
NA,TRBV4-1,TRBJ2-7,NA,TGCGCCAGCAGCCAAGAACTAACCTACGAGCAGTACTTC,CASSQELTYEQYF
TRBD1,TRBV7-9,TRBJ2-7,once,TGTGCCAGCAGCCCCCGGGACAGGGTTTACGAGCAGTACTTC,CASSPRDRVYEQYF